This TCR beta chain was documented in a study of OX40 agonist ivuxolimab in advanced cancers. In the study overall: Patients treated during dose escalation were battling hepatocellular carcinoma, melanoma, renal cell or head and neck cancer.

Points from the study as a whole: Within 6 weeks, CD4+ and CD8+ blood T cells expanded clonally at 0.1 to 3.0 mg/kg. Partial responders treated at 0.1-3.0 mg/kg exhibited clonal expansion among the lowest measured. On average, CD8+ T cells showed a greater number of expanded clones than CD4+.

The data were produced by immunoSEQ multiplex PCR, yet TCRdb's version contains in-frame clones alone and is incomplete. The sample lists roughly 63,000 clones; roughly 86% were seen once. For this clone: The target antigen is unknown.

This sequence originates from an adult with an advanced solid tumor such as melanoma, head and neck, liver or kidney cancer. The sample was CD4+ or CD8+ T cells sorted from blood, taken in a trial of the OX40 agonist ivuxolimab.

The CDR3 region has the DNA TGTGCCAGCAGTTTAGCGGGAGCTACTAGCACAGATACGCAGTATTTT. Translating it yields CASSLAGATSTDTQYF. The chain recombines TRBV28 with TRBJ2-3; 7 bases agree with TRBD2. Trimming removed 2 bases from V and 0 bases from J; junction bases left unmatched: 5. The germline CDR1 and CDR2 sequences are MDHEN and SYDVKM. The length of the CDR3 is 16 residues.